One and the same sample provided the 5 T cell receptor beta chains below, sequenced in a study of T cell changes during pregnancy in multiple sclerosis. Method: immunoSEQ multiplex PCR; TCRdb's copy keeps in-frame clones and lacks some. This table has over 70,000 clones, approximately 90% appearing once. The specimen comprised peripheral blood, sampled in the first trimester of pregnancy. All receptors derive from a female donor in good health, enrolled as a control in a pregnancy study.

This clone was seen once. V usage is TRBV9 and J usage is TRBJ2-3; a possible D gene is TRBD1 (6 bases). The germline CDR1 and CDR2 sequences are SGDLS and YYNGEE. The CDR3 is 15 amino acids. V was clipped by 3 bases and J by 1 base, with 12 bases between them. DNA of the CDR3: TGTGCCAGCAGCGGAGGGGGAGTTCGCACAGATACGCAGTATTTT. This gives the protein CASSGGGVRTDTQYF.

The chain recombines TRBV27 with TRBJ2-7; a weak D match, TRBD1 (7 bases). V lost 6 bases, J lost 2 bases, and 17 bases lay in between. Germline V lookup: CDR1 MNHEY, CDR2 SMNVEV (reference sequence). The CDR3 runs to 15 residues. CDR3 amino acids: CASSEGAGGTYEQYF. CDR3 nucleotides: TGTGCCAGCAGCGAGGGGGCAGGGGGGACCTACGAGCAGTACTTC.

The rearrangement uses TRBV2 and TRBJ1-1, with D possibly matching TRBD1 (5 bases). The CDR3 length is 13 residues. Trimming left V 5 bases short and J 3 bases short, with 10 bases between. From germline, CDR1 is SNHLY and CDR2 FYNNEI. CDR3 nucleotide sequence: TGTGCCAGCAGTAACGCCAGGGACACTGAAGCTTTCTTT. It codes for CASSNARDTEAFF.

This chain links TRBV28 with TRBJ2-3, with 8 bases identical to TRBD2. Germline lookup yields CDR1 MDHEN and CDR2 SYDVKM. V lost 3 bases to trimming and J lost 4 bases; unmatched junction nucleotides: 6. The CDR3 runs to 15 residues. CDR3 sequence reads: CASSFREGHADTQYF. CDR3 coding DNA: TGTGCCAGCAGTTTCCGGGAGGGCCACGCAGATACGCAGTATTTT.

The CDR3 spells CASSPTSGRALLTGELFF. CDR3 in DNA: TGTGCCAGCAGCCCCACTAGCGGGAGGGCTCTTCTGACCGGGGAGCTGTTTTTT. The chain couples TRBV27 to TRBJ2-2; TRBD2 agrees at 13 bases. Germline V gives CDR1 MNHEY, CDR2 SMNVEV (reference sequence). This CDR3 spans 18 amino acids. V shed 6 bases and J 5 bases; nucleotides not matched to a gene: 12.